This T cell receptor (beta chain) was profiled in a study of blood T cell repertoires in COVID-19. Study summary: The analysed material was cDNA or gDNA that came from T cells, B-cell-depleted T cells, or PBMCs.

In the original analysis: By means of reference gene primer amplification, nucleated cell counts were estimated. Clones were read by immunoSEQ multiplex PCR, and TCRdb kept only the in-frame ones, dropping some. V and J calls and clone size are those listed in that table; D and trimming were worked out from the DNA. The sample carries some 150,000 clones, roughly 87% recorded once. This CDR3 is built from 14 residues. V gene TRBV21-1 combines with J gene TRBJ1-4; the DNA was not used to check the table's D call, TRBD1. TRBV21-1 is flagged as a pseudogene. Source material: peripheral blood. The TCR originated in a woman in her 70s with acute or convalescent COVID-19. CDR3 coding DNA: TGTGCCAGCAGCAGTCAGGGGATCAGGGAAAAACTGTTTTTT. It specifies CASSSQGIREKLFF.